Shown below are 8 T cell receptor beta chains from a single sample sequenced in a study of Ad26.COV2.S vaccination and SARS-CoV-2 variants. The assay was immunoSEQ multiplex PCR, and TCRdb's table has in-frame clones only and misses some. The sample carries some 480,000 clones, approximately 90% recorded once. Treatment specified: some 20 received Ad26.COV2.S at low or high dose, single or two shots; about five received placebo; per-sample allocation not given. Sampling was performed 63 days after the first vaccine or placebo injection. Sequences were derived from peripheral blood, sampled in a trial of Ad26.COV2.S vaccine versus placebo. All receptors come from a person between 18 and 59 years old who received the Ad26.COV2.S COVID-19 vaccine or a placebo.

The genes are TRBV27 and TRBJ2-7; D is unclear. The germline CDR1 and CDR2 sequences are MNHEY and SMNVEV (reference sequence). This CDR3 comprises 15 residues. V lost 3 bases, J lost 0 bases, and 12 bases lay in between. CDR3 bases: TGTGCCAGCAGTTTTGAACAGCGTGCCTCCTACGAGCAGTACTTC. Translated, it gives CASSFEQRASYEQYF.

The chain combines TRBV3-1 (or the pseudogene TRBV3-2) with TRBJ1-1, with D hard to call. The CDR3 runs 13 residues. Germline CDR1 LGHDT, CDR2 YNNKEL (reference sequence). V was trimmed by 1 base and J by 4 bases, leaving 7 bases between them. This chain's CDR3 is CASSQGGFTEAFF. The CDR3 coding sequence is TGTGCCAGCAGCCAAGGGGGATTCACTGAAGCTTTCTTT.

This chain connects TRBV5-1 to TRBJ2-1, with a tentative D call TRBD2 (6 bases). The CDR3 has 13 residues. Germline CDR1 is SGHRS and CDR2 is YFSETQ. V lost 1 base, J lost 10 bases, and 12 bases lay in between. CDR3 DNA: TGCGCCAGCAGCTTGTCTCAGGGAGGCGAGCAGTTCTTC. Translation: CASSLSQGGEQFF.

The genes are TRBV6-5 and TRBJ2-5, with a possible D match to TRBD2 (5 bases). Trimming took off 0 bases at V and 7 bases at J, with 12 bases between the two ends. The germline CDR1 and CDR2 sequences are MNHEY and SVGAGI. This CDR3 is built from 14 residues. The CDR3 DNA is TGTGCCAGCAGTTACTCGACTACCCTAGGGACCCAGTACTTC. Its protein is CASSYSTTLGTQYF.

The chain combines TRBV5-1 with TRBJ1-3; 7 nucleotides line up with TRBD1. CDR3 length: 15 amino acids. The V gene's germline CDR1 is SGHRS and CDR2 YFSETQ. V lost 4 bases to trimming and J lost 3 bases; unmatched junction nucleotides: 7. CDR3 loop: CASSPGQIRGNTIYF. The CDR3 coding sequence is TGCGCCAGCAGCCCGGGACAGATCCGTGGAAACACCATATATTTT.

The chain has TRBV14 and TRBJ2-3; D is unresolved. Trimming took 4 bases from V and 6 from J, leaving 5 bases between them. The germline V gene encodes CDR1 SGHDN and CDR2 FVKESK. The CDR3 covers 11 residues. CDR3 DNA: TGTGCCAGCAGCCTGAGGGATACGCAGTATTTT. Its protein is CASSLRDTQYF.

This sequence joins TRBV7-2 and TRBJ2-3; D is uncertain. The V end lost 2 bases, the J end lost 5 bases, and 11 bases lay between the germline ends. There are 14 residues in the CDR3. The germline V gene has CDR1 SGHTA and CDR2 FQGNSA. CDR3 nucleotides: TGTGCCAGCAGCTTACTTAATATGGGAGATACGCAGTATTTT. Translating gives CASSLLNMGDTQYF.

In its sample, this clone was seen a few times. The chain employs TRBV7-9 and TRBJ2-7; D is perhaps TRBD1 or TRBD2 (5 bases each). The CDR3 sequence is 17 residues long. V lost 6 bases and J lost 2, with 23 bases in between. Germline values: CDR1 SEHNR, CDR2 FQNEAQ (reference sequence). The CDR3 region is CASSPPRGSIKTYEQYF. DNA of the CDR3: TGTGCCAGCAGTCCCCCCCGGGGCAGCATTAAAACCTACGAGCAGTACTTC.